This T cell receptor beta chain was sequenced in a study of identical twins. TCRdb reanalysed the 5' RACE reads using MiXCR and keeps one entry per CDR3 protein. The table includes 700,000 or so distinct CDR3 sequences, over 8.5% detected once. This CDR3 has 15 amino acids. The ends lost 4 bases at V and 7 bases at J; junction bases unmatched: 9. From germline, CDR1 is LGHNA and CDR2 YSLEER. In addition, the sample was reused for a study of yellow fever vaccine responses in identical twins.

This chain links TRBV4-3 with TRBJ1-5; TRBD1 agrees at 8 bases. The sequence was obtained from a woman under 30 in good health. Sequenced sample: PBMCs. The CDR3 region is CASSPKVTGEQPQHF. The CDR3 DNA is TGCGCCAGCAGCCCGAAGGTGACAGGGGAGCAGCCCCAGCATTTT.